This T cell receptor beta chain was found in a study of CD8 T cells in ankylosing spondylitis. Study-wide points: A TCR beta motif of several highly homologous variants seemed to mark ankylosing spondylitis blood. Earlier authors reported some of these motif variants in reactive arthritis synovial fluid and blood. According to the report, clones linked to the disease were significantly enriched in matched synovial fluid samples taken from ankylosing spondylitis patients.

The CDR3 consists of 15 residues. Germline V gives CDR1 DFQATT, CDR2 SNEGSKA (reference sequence). The germline V and J ends were trimmed by 0 bases and 0 bases, with 12 bases remaining between them. 5'-RACE, quantitative and with molecular barcodes, yielded the TCR beta libraries. TCRdb re-analysed the 5' RACE reads in MiXCR, keeping a single row per CDR3 protein. This sample yields roughly 450,000 distinct CDR3 sequences, of which around 26% are seen a single time; over 0.8% belongs to the top ten. A note on this clonotype: Its matching antigen is unknown.

The chain couples TRBV20-1 to TRBJ2-7; no definite D call. Sequences were obtained from blood, either unsorted or a sorted T cell fraction (not recorded which). This clonotype was obtained from a male donor with ankylosing spondylitis. CDR3 coding DNA: TGCAGTGCTAGAGATCAACAGCCCTTCTCCTACGAGCAGTACTTC. Encoded protein: CSARDQQPFSYEQYF.